The next 27 T cell receptor beta chains were all read from a single sample in a study of T cell repertoires in cytomegalovirus infection. MiXCR, applied by TCRdb to the reads, yields one record per CDR3 protein. The profile shows approximately 340,000 distinct CDR3 sequences, approximately 32% of them singletons. Their antigens remain unidentified. Specimen: cultured PBMCs, collected from culture after CMV antigen stimulation. These receptors were taken from a human donor in good health (CMV status not recorded). Some clones in this sample may be carry-over from other donors' samples.

The rearrangement joins TRBV19 to TRBJ1-2; D is undetermined. The CDR3 is made up of 15 amino acids. The ends were cut back, 3 bases at V and 3 bases at J, with 14 bases in the middle. Germline CDR1 reads LNHDA; CDR2 reads SQIVND (reference sequence). The CDR3 sequence is CASSIGGTPHYGYTF. The CDR3 nucleotides read TGTGCCAGTAGTATTGGAGGAACTCCACACTATGGCTACACCTTC.

V usage is TRBV5-1 and J usage is TRBJ2-1; 7 bases align to TRBD2. The V gene's germline CDR1 is SGHRS and CDR2 YFSETQ. The CDR3 totals 12 residues. V was pared by 4 bases and J by 7 bases, with 2 bases of the junction left unmatched. The CDR3 bases are TGCGCCAGCAGCGATAGCGGGAATGAGCAGTTCTTC. Translating it yields CASSDSGNEQFF.

This clonotype was observed at least ten times. This chain joins TRBV7-9 and TRBJ1-1; 8 bases fit TRBD1. The CDR3 is made up of 17 amino acids. Losses at the gene ends were 5 bases for V and 1 base for J; bases not matched to a gene: 12. CDR1 is SEHNR, CDR2 FQNEAQ, per germline (reference sequence). The CDR3 bases are TGTGCCAGCAGCCAAAACAGCAGGGGGCGATCGAACACTGAAGCTTTCTTT. This gives the protein CASSQNSRGRSNTEAFF.

The rearrangement joins TRBV6-8 to TRBJ2-7, with 8 bases matching TRBD1. This CDR3 has 13 residues. The V segment lost 6 bases and the J segment 5 bases; nucleotides outside the gene matches: 6. Germline CDR1 MNHGY, CDR2 SAAAGT. CDR3 sequence reads: CASSVTGDHEQYF. The CDR3 region has the DNA TGTGCCAGCAGCGTGACAGGGGACCACGAGCAGTACTTC.

The rearrangement links TRBV29-1 to TRBJ1-1; no firm D call. The CDR3 spans 13 residues. Germline values: CDR1 SQVTM, CDR2 ANQGSEA. V was shortened by 3 bases and J by 1 base, with 9 bases between the two germline ends. The CDR3 region is CSVDDFTNTEAFF. The CDR3 DNA follows: TGCAGCGTTGATGATTTTACGAACACTGAAGCTTTCTTT.

This clonotype was detected ten times or more. The chain couples TRBV7-9 to TRBJ2-5; D may be TRBD2 (6 bases). The CDR3 length is 16 residues. Germline CDR1 SEHNR, CDR2 FQNEAQ (reference sequence). V lost 2 bases and J lost 3, with 16 bases in between. The CDR3 spells CASSLNGSPGEETQYF. The CDR3 DNA follows: TGTGCCAGCAGCTTAAACGGGAGTCCTGGAGAAGAGACCCAGTACTTC.

The chain has TRBV4-1 and TRBJ1-2; no definite D call. V lost 0 bases, J lost 4 bases, and 15 bases lay in between. The germline CDR1 and CDR2 sequences are MGHRA and YSYEKL. The CDR3 spans 16 residues. The CDR3 coding sequence is TGCGCCAGCAGCCAAGATTCCAATGTAGTTCCCTATGGCTACACCTTC. Its translation: CASSQDSNVVPYGYTF.

CDR3 in amino acids: CASSPGLAGWNEQFF. DNA for the CDR3: TGTGCCAGCAGTCCGGGACTAGCGGGCTGGAATGAGCAGTTCTTC. The chain employs TRBV12-3 or TRBV12-4 and TRBJ2-1, with TRBD2 matching 12 bases. The junction had 6 bases not matched to a gene; V was cut back by 5 bases and J by 7 bases. The CDR3 consists of 15 residues.

This clonotype has more than one count but fewer than ten. The chain employs TRBV27 and TRBJ2-3, with 7 bases lining up with TRBD2. The J segment lost 2 bases and the V segment lost 5 bases, leaving 10 bases of the junction unmatched. Germline V gene sequence: CDR1 MNHEY, CDR2 SMNVEV (reference sequence). The CDR3 is 16 amino acids. The CDR3 sequence is CASSTLAGENTDTQYF. In DNA, the CDR3 is TGTGCCAGCAGTACATTAGCGGGTGAAAACACAGATACGCAGTATTTT.

At least ten counts were recorded for this clonotype. V gene TRBV11-2 combines with J gene TRBJ1-5, with 7 positions matching TRBD1. Germline values: CDR1 SGHAT, CDR2 FQNNGV. V lost 5 bases, J lost 5 bases, and 6 bases stayed unmatched. The length of the CDR3 is 14 residues. CDR3: CASSTRQGHQPQHF. The CDR3 coding sequence is TGTGCCAGCAGCACCCGACAGGGACATCAGCCCCAGCATTTT.

The chain couples TRBV19 to TRBJ1-5; 9 bases fit TRBD1. Germline assignment: CDR1 LNHDA and CDR2 SQIVND (reference sequence). Unmatched junction bases numbered 11, after V lost 3 bases and J lost 5 bases. There are 17 residues in the CDR3. The DNA for the CDR3 is TGTGCCAGTAGTATCGCTGGGACAGGGTTTGAGGATCAGCCCCAGCATTTT. Its translation is CASSIAGTGFEDQPQHF.

This clonotype has just a few counts. The chain combines TRBV6-8 with TRBJ2-7; D is undetermined. Trimming left V 6 bases short and J 5 bases short, with 11 bases between. The V gene's germline CDR1 is MNHGY and CDR2 SAAAGT. CDR3 length: 12 residues. The CDR3 DNA reads as TGTGCCAGCAGGGGCACCCCCAACGAGCAGTACTTC. It specifies CASRGTPNEQYF.

The rearrangement links TRBV12-3 or TRBV12-4 to TRBJ1-1, with D uncertain. Trimming cost V 3 bases and J 3 bases, with 8 bases left between them. The CDR3 consists of 13 residues. CDR3 region: CASSFEAYTEAFF. As DNA, the CDR3 is TGTGCCAGCAGTTTTGAGGCCTACACTGAAGCTTTCTTT.

The sample holds many counts of this clonotype. The chain is built from TRBV7-2 and TRBJ2-1, with D hard to call. CDR1 and CDR2 from the germline V gene are SGHTA and FQGNSA. There are 15 residues in the CDR3. V shed 1 base and J shed 2 bases, with 9 bases lying between them. The CDR3 loop reads CASSLEGRTYNEQFF. CDR3 in DNA: TGTGCCAGCAGCTTAGAGGGTAGGACCTACAATGAGCAGTTCTTC.

The V gene is TRBV11-2, the J gene TRBJ2-5, with D perhaps TRBD2 (6 bases). V lost 4 bases to trimming and J lost 2 bases, with 11 bases between them. The germline CDR1 and CDR2 sequences are SGHAT and FQNNGV. This CDR3 contains 14 residues. The DNA of the CDR3 is TGTGCCAGCAGCTCGTCCCGGGGGCAAGAGACCCAGTACTTC. It translates to CASSSSRGQETQYF.

V gene TRBV20-1 combines with J gene TRBJ1-5; 8 nucleotides agree with TRBD1. The V gene end was trimmed by 6 bases and the J gene end by 6 bases; junction bases not matched to a gene: 13. Germline V gene sequence: CDR1 DFQATT, CDR2 SNEGSKA (reference sequence). There are 15 residues in the CDR3. The CDR3 bases are TGCAGTGCGATGGACAGGGACGTTGGGGGTCAGCCCCAGCATTTT. This translates into CSAMDRDVGGQPQHF.

V is TRBV11-2 and J is TRBJ2-7; D is perhaps TRBD1 (6 bases). Trimming shortened V by 1 base and J by 2 bases, and 15 bases separated the two germline ends. Looked up from germline, CDR1 is SGHAT and CDR2 is FQNNGV. This CDR3 region has 16 residues. For the CDR3, the DNA is TGTGCCAGCAGCTTAGGAGTCCAACAGGGAGCCTACGAGCAGTACTTC. This translates into CASSLGVQQGAYEQYF.

The chain carries TRBV15 and TRBJ2-3; a weak D match, TRBD2 (6 bases). V lost 3 bases and J 4 bases, leaving 11 bases between the germline ends. This CDR3 has 14 amino acids. Per germline, CDR1 LNHNV and CDR2 YYDKDF (reference sequence). The CDR3 DNA reads TGTGCCACCAGCAGGGGACTTGCCCCAGATACGCAGTATTTT. This gives the protein CATSRGLAPDTQYF.

In this sample, this clonotype turned up a few times. The chain joins TRBV7-2 to TRBJ1-1; TRBD1 aligns across 8 bases. This CDR3 has 12 amino acids. Germline CDR1 and CDR2: SGHTA and FQGNSA. The J segment lost 11 bases and the V segment lost 0 bases, leaving 2 bases of the junction unmatched. CDR3 in DNA: TGTGCCAGCAGCTTAGCGTGGACAGGGGCTTTCTTT. This gives the protein CASSLAWTGAFF.

The chain is built from TRBV11-2 and TRBJ2-5, with 10 bases lining up with TRBD2. CDR3 length: 16 residues. The V gene's germline CDR1 is SGHAT and CDR2 FQNNGV. V lost 5 bases and J lost 1; bases outside the gene matches: 7. The CDR3 region has the DNA TGTGCCAGCAGCACGCTACTAGCGGGGTTCCAAGAGACCCAGTACTTC. As protein: CASSTLLAGFQETQYF.

J is TRBJ1-2 and V is TRBV6-5; 8 positions match TRBD1. After removal of 4 bases from V and 4 bases from J, the junction contained 11 bases not matched to a gene. This CDR3 is 16 amino acids long. The V gene's germline CDR1 is MNHEY and CDR2 SVGAGI. CDR3 nucleotide sequence: TGTGCCAGCAGTTTCCGTACCGGGACAGGCGTCTATGGCTACACCTTC. Amino acids: CASSFRTGTGVYGYTF.

The genes are TRBV6-1 and TRBJ2-1; TRBD1 matches 9 bases. The germline V gene has CDR1 MNHNS and CDR2 SASEGT. The ends lost 2 bases at V and 4 bases at J; junction bases unmatched: 3. The CDR3 is 15 amino acids. The CDR3 DNA sequence: TGTGCCAGCAGTGAATTGGACAGGGGTTACAATGAGCAGTTCTTC. Its translation is CASSELDRGYNEQFF.

In this sample, this clonotype turned up many times. The chain joins TRBV7-8 to TRBJ1-1, with 8 bases aligning to TRBD1. There are 15 residues in the CDR3. From germline, CDR1 is SGHVS and CDR2 FQNEAQ. With 2 bases clipped from V and 4 bases from J, the junction kept 6 bases outside the gene matches. CDR3 protein: CASSLMAGGATEAFF. In DNA form, the CDR3 reads TGTGCCAGCAGCTTAATGGCAGGGGGCGCCACTGAAGCTTTCTTT.

V and J are TRBV19 and TRBJ2-4; TRBD1 might be the D (6 bases). This CDR3 has 14 amino acids. The V end lost 4 bases, the J end lost 7 bases, and 14 bases lay between the germline ends. Germline V gene lookup returns CDR1 LNHDA and CDR2 SQIVND (reference sequence). The CDR3 DNA is TGTGCCAGTAGTAGGGGCAACAGGGAGAACATTCAGTACTTC. Translated, it gives CASSRGNRENIQYF.

This clonotype was observed a few times. The chain combines TRBV20-1 with TRBJ2-4; 7 nucleotides line up with TRBD2. Germline CDR1 DFQATT, CDR2 SNEGSKA (reference sequence). Trimming at V came to 1 base and at J to 8 bases, leaving 5 bases not matched to a gene. The CDR3 spans 13 residues. This CDR3 is CSARGTSSDIQYF. The CDR3 nucleotides read TGCAGTGCTAGAGGGACTAGTTCTGACATTCAGTACTTC.

The chain is built from TRBV19 and TRBJ2-1, with TRBD2 identical over 14 bases. This CDR3 comprises 17 residues. Germline CDR1 reads LNHDA; CDR2 reads SQIVND (reference sequence). The trim removed 5 bases at V and 6 bases at J, leaving 9 bases unmatched. The CDR3 coding sequence is TGTGCCAGTAGTGCCCCAGGACTAGCGGGAGGTGGCAATGAGCAGTTCTTC. It codes for CASSAPGLAGGGNEQFF.

The table lists this clonotype with a count of one. The chain carries TRBV20-1 and TRBJ2-3, with TRBD2 identical over 9 bases. From germline, CDR1 is DFQATT and CDR2 SNEGSKA (reference sequence). V lost 6 bases to trimming and J lost 2 bases; unmatched junction nucleotides: 9. The CDR3 totals 15 residues. The CDR3 sequence: CSAQTSGPVTDTQYF. The CDR3 bases are TGCAGTGCCCAAACTAGCGGGCCGGTCACAGATACGCAGTATTTT.